These 30 T cell receptor beta chains came from one sample sequenced in a study of early T cells in non-severe SARS-CoV-2 infection. TCRdb reprocessed the 5' RACE reads via MiXCR and lists one record per CDR3 protein. The sample contains 120,000 or so distinct CDR3 sequences, around 12% of which appear only once. The source material was whole blood, sampled at baseline. Every receptor here comes from an adult who was a healthcare worker with PCR-confirmed SARS-CoV-2 infection or an uninfected control (not recorded which).

This clonotype was detected a few times. This CDR3 is CASSEGGQGPSNQPQHF. DNA for the CDR3: TGCGCCAGCAGCGAAGGGGGCCAGGGACCTAGCAATCAGCCCCAGCATTTT. V gene TRBV5-1 combines with J gene TRBJ1-5, with 7 positions matching TRBD1. The length of the CDR3 is 17 residues. Trimming removed 4 bases from V and 0 bases from J; junction bases left unmatched: 10. Germline V gives CDR1 SGHRS, CDR2 YFSETQ.

This clonotype was observed a few times. The V gene is TRBV7-3, the J gene TRBJ2-7, with D possibly matching TRBD2 (6 bases). The V and J ends lost 3 bases and 0 bases respectively, with 12 bases between them. The length of the CDR3 is 15 residues. Germline lookup yields CDR1 SGHTA and CDR2 FQGTGA. In nucleotides, the CDR3 is TGTGCCAGCAGCTTGGAGGGGCCGACCTCCTACGAGCAGTACTTC. It codes for CASSLEGPTSYEQYF.

The rearrangement joins TRBV12-3 or TRBV12-4 to TRBJ1-4, with 10 bases aligning to TRBD1. The junction had 4 bases not matched to a gene; V was cut back by 5 bases and J by 1 base. There are 16 residues in the CDR3. CDR3 DNA sequence: TGTGCCAGCAGTCCCGGGACAGGGGTAACTAATGAAAAACTGTTTTTT. This gives the protein CASSPGTGVTNEKLFF.

This clonotype appeared once. The chain has TRBV11-2 and TRBJ2-3; tentative D call: TRBD2 (5 bases). CDR3 length: 15 amino acids. V shed 6 bases and J shed 4 bases, with 17 bases lying between them. Germline loops: CDR1 SGHAT, CDR2 FQNNGV. The CDR3 loop reads CASRAIGRRPDTQYF. The CDR3 DNA reads TGTGCCAGCAGGGCAATCGGACGGAGGCCAGATACGCAGTATTTT.

This clonotype was seen more than once but under ten times. The V and J genes are TRBV7-2 and TRBJ2-1; 8 bases align to TRBD2. CDR1 is SGHTA, CDR2 FQGNSA, per germline. The junction had 6 bases not matched to a gene; V was cut back by 8 bases and J by 0 bases. This CDR3 region has 15 residues. This CDR3 is CASGLAGSSYNEQFF. Here the CDR3 DNA reads TGTGCCAGCGGACTAGCTGGAAGCTCCTACAATGAGCAGTTCTTC. Full variable domain (missing parts from reference TRBV7-2 and TRBJ2-1): GAGVSQSPSNKVTEKGKDVELRCDPISGHTALYWYRQSLGQGLEFLIYFQGNSAPDKSGLPSDRFSAERTGGSVSTLTIQRTQQEDSAVYLCASGLAGSSYNEQFFGPGTRLTVL.

The sample holds many counts of this clonotype. The V call is TRBV28, the J call TRBJ2-7; D is unresolved. Germline CDR1 and CDR2: MDHEN and SYDVKM. This CDR3 has 11 residues. The V gene lost 2 bases and the J gene lost 6 bases, with 5 bases spanning the gap. The CDR3 DNA is TGTGCCAGCAGTTTAGTGTCCGAGCAGTACTTC. Translated, it gives CASSLVSEQYF.

This chain links TRBV3-1 with TRBJ2-4; D is perhaps TRBD2 (5 bases). Germline V gene sequence: CDR1 LGHDT, CDR2 YNNKEL (reference sequence). V was shortened by 4 bases and J by 6 bases, with 22 bases between the two germline ends. This CDR3 spans 17 amino acids. CDR3 in DNA: TGTGCCAGCAGCCCCCATCGGGGTGCTGAAGTAAGAAACATTCAGTACTTC. This sequence encodes CASSPHRGAEVRNIQYF.

The V gene is TRBV7-2, the J gene TRBJ2-4; 7 nucleotides agree with TRBD1. J was trimmed by 5 bases and V by 5 bases; bases with no gene match: 3. Germline CDR1 reads SGHTA; CDR2 reads FQGNSA. The CDR3 extends over 13 amino acids. The CDR3 DNA is TGTGCCAGCAGCGCGGACAGGCAAAACATTCAGTACTTC. Its translation: CASSADRQNIQYF.

This chain uses TRBV5-1 with TRBJ2-5; D is perhaps TRBD2 (6 bases). This CDR3 has 13 amino acids. CDR1 is SGHRS and CDR2 is YFSETQ in the germline V gene. The V end lost 0 bases, the J end lost 5 bases, and 8 bases lay between the germline ends. Here the CDR3 reads CASSLGGDETQYF. The DNA for the CDR3 is TGCGCCAGCAGCTTGGGCGGGGACGAGACCCAGTACTTC.

The CDR3 DNA sequence: TGCAGTGCCTTCAAACCGGGACAGGGGTCGCACGAGCAGTACTTC. Translation gives CSAFKPGQGSHEQYF. J is TRBJ2-7 and V is TRBV20-1; TRBD1 aligns across 10 bases. CDR3 length equals 15 residues. Germline V gene lookup returns CDR1 DFQATT and CDR2 SNEGSKA (reference sequence). Germline trimming cut 6 bases from V and 5 bases from J; bases unmatched to any gene: 13.

This clonotype was detected only a few times. The rearrangement links TRBV10-3 to TRBJ1-4, with D perhaps matching TRBD1 (5 bases). The CDR3 covers 15 residues. With 0 bases removed from V and 4 bases from J, the gap between germline ends came to 9 bases. The germline V gene has CDR1 ENHRY and CDR2 SYGVKD. The CDR3 DNA is TGTGCCATCAGTGAGTCGGGACGGAGTAATGAAAAACTGTTTTTT. Its translation is CAISESGRSNEKLFF.

The genes are TRBV3-1 and TRBJ2-3; 10 bases align to TRBD2. Unmatched junction bases numbered 9, after V lost 1 base and J lost 5 bases. In germline, CDR1 is LGHDT, CDR2 YNNKEL (reference sequence). The length of the CDR3 is 17 residues. The CDR3 nucleotides read TGTGCCAGCAGCCAAGGTATAGCGGGAGGCGGTAAAGATACGCAGTATTTT. This sequence encodes CASSQGIAGGGKDTQYF.

Details on this clonotype: Germline and junction disagree at one end, which may indicate a read error. CDR3 residues: CSARLGRGTLSGTNVLTF. The CDR3 region has the DNA TGCAGTGCTAGACTTGGACGGGGGACCCTCTCTGGGACCAACGTCCTGACTTTC. The J gene is TRBJ2-6, the V gene TRBV20-1, with a possible D match to TRBD2 (6 bases). Germline V lookup: CDR1 DFQATT, CDR2 SNEGSKA (reference sequence). The CDR3 runs 18 residues.

The chain carries TRBV12-3 or TRBV12-4 and TRBJ2-1; 9 nucleotides align to TRBD1. The V gene end was trimmed by 3 bases and the J gene end by 7 bases; junction bases not matched to a gene: 1. The CDR3 is made up of 13 amino acids. The CDR3, as DNA: TGTGCCAGCAGTTTGGGGACAGGGAATGAGCAGTTCTTC. Protein product: CASSLGTGNEQFF.

This chain links TRBV20-1 with TRBJ2-2, with D possibly matching TRBD1 (5 bases). The CDR3 is made up of 16 amino acids. Trimming left V 2 bases short and J 1 base short, with 14 bases between. Per the germline V gene, CDR1 is DFQATT and CDR2 is SNEGSKA (reference sequence). Written as DNA, the CDR3 is TGCAGTGCTAGATATCATGGACAATTGAACACCGGGGAGCTGTTTTTT. Encoded protein: CSARYHGQLNTGELFF.

The CDR3 sequence: CSADGPAGSRTDTQYF. CDR3 DNA: TGCAGTGCTGACGGTCCAGCGGGATCCCGCACAGATACGCAGTATTTT. The V gene is TRBV20-1, the J gene TRBJ2-3; TRBD2 matches 7 bases. CDR3 length equals 16 residues. The ends lost 5 bases at V and 1 base at J; junction bases unmatched: 12. The V gene's germline CDR1 is DFQATT and CDR2 SNEGSKA (reference sequence).

The sample holds a few counts of this clonotype. The rearrangement links TRBV12-3 or TRBV12-4 to TRBJ1-1; D possibly corresponds to TRBD1 (5 bases). V shed 7 bases and J shed 4 bases, with 16 bases lying between them. The CDR3 consists of 14 residues. CDR3 residues: CASTPRGGGTEAFF. In nucleotides, the CDR3 is TGTGCCAGCACCCCGAGGGGCGGGGGCACTGAAGCTTTCTTT.

This clonotype appeared a few times. The gene calls are TRBV20-1 and TRBJ2-3; a weak D match, TRBD1 (6 bases). This CDR3 is built from 16 residues. Germline V gives CDR1 DFQATT, CDR2 SNEGSKA (reference sequence). Trimming cost V 3 bases and J 0 bases, with 16 bases left between them. CDR3 nucleotides: TGCAGTGCTAGGCCCGCAGGGGATTCTAGCACAGATACGCAGTATTTT. The encoded protein is CSARPAGDSSTDTQYF.

This clonotype was counted between two and nine times. This chain uses TRBV5-1 with TRBJ1-6; 7 bases agree with TRBD1. Germline-derived CDR1 and CDR2 are SGHRS and YFSETQ. V trimming: 2 bases; J trimming: 7 bases; junction bases outside the gene matches: 6. The CDR3 covers 15 residues. Here the CDR3 DNA reads TGCGCCAGCAGCTTCCGGACAGGAGACAATTCACCCCTCCACTTT. It codes for CASSFRTGDNSPLHF.

The gene calls are TRBV19 and TRBJ1-6, with 7 nucleotides matching TRBD1. Germline V gene lookup returns CDR1 LNHDA and CDR2 SQIVND (reference sequence). The length of the CDR3 is 14 residues. The trim removed 3 bases at V and 10 bases at J, leaving 6 bases unmatched. CDR3 sequence: CASSIDRDRSPLHF. CDR3 nucleotides: TGTGCCAGTAGTATCGACAGGGACCGGTCACCCCTCCACTTT.

This clonotype was counted a few times. The chain links TRBV24-1 to TRBJ2-1; D might be TRBD2 (6 bases). V was trimmed by 7 bases and J by 2 bases, leaving 11 bases between them. The germline CDR1 and CDR2 sequences are KGHDR and SFDVKD. This CDR3 is 14 amino acids long. Here the CDR3 DNA reads TGTGCCACCAGGGGGGGAAGGACCTACAATGAGCAGTTCTTC. This encodes CATRGGRTYNEQFF.

The gene calls are TRBV5-1 and TRBJ2-1; D call uncertain. Germline loops: CDR1 SGHRS, CDR2 YFSETQ. V lost 0 bases, J lost 0 bases, and 7 bases lay in between. The CDR3 contains 15 residues. The CDR3 reads CASSLASYSYNEQFF. Here the CDR3 DNA reads TGCGCCAGCAGCTTGGCGTCGTACTCCTACAATGAGCAGTTCTTC.

This chain uses TRBV30 with TRBJ2-7; D perhaps matches TRBD2 (6 bases). Germline V lookup: CDR1 GTSNPN, CDR2 SVGIG (reference sequence). V lost 2 bases to trimming and J lost 2 bases, with 16 bases between them. This CDR3 contains 15 residues. CDR3 sequence reads: CAWSFLRGGTYEQYF. As DNA, the CDR3 is TGTGCCTGGAGTTTCCTTAGGGGCGGGACCTACGAGCAGTACTTC.

This clonotype appeared a few times. The rearrangement links TRBV6-5 to TRBJ1-1; TRBD1 is a possible D gene (6 bases). Trimming took off 4 bases at V and 5 bases at J, with 14 bases between the two ends. This CDR3 has 14 residues. Germline lookup yields CDR1 MNHEY and CDR2 SVGAGI. CDR3 nucleotide sequence: TGTGCCAGCAGTTTAGGGGGGCCGGTAACTGAAGCTTTCTTT. Encoded protein: CASSLGGPVTEAFF.

The gene calls are TRBV5-1 and TRBJ1-1; perhaps TRBD1 as D (5 bases). The germline V gene has CDR1 SGHRS and CDR2 YFSETQ. Trimming removed 0 bases at V and 0 bases at J, with 9 bases between. This CDR3 is built from 15 residues. The CDR3 nucleotides read TGCGCCAGCAGCTTGGCCCGACAGTTGAACACTGAAGCTTTCTTT. It yields the protein CASSLARQLNTEAFF.

This clonotype has at least ten counts. The chain couples TRBV6-2 or TRBV6-3 to TRBJ2-1; TRBD2 aligns across 7 bases. There are 17 residues in the CDR3. Looked up from germline, CDR1 is MNHEY and CDR2 is SVGEGT. With V trimmed by 9 bases and J by 7 bases, 21 bases remained unmatched. CDR3 sequence (DNA): TGTGCCAGGGGAGGGGCCTCGAGGGACGCGGGTATAAATGAGCAGTTCTTC. It encodes CARGGASRDAGINEQFF.

This chain uses TRBV20-1 with TRBJ1-1, with D possibly matching TRBD1 (5 bases). This CDR3 comprises 12 residues. The germline CDR1 and CDR2 sequences are DFQATT and SNEGSKA (reference sequence). Trimming removed 5 bases at V and 7 bases at J, with 14 bases between. CDR3 residues: CSAYTGKIEAFF. In DNA form, the CDR3 reads TGCAGTGCTTACACAGGAAAGATTGAAGCTTTCTTT.

The chain recombines TRBV28 with TRBJ1-2; D unclear. Per germline, CDR1 MDHEN and CDR2 SYDVKM. Trimming pared 2 bases from V and 0 bases from J, leaving 7 bases between. The CDR3 covers 14 residues. The DNA of the CDR3 is TGTGCCAGCAGTTTACCCCAGACTAACTATGGCTACACCTTC. It specifies CASSLPQTNYGYTF.

This clonotype was recorded a few times. The chain couples TRBV20-1 to TRBJ1-1, with a weak D call TRBD1 (6 bases). V lost 0 bases and J lost 7, with 15 bases in between. Germline lookup yields CDR1 DFQATT and CDR2 SNEGSKA (reference sequence). The CDR3 is 14 residues long. The CDR3 DNA follows: TGCAGTGCTAGAGAGGGGCGGGGGCTTGGTGAAGCTTTCTTT. This codes for CSAREGRGLGEAFF.

This clonotype was seen more than once but under ten times. The chain couples TRBV2 to TRBJ1-1; 10 bases align to TRBD1. The CDR3 has 14 amino acids. Germline assignment: CDR1 SNHLY and CDR2 FYNNEI. The trim removed 7 bases at V and 5 bases at J, leaving 7 bases unmatched. In nucleotides, the CDR3 is TGTGCCAGCATCGCCGGGACAGGGGCGACTGAAGCTTTCTTT. It is translated as CASIAGTGATEAFF. The whole variable domain, filled in from reference TRBV2 and TRBJ1-1, reads EPEVTQTPSHQVTQMGQEVILRCVPISNHLYFYWYRQILGQKVEFLVSFYNNEISEKSEIFDDQFSVERPDGSNFTLKIRSTKLEDSAMYFCASIAGTGATEAFFGQGTRLTVV.